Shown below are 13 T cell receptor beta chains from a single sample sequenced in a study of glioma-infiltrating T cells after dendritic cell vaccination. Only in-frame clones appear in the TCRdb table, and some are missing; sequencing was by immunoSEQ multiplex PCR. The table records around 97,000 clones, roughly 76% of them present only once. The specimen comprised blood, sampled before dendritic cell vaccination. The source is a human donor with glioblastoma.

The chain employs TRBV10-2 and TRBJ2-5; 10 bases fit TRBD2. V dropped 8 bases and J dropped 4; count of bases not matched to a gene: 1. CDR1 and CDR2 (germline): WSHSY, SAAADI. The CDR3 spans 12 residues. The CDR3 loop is CASQRGGETQYF. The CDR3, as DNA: TGCGCCAGCCAGCGGGGGGGAGAGACCCAGTACTTC.

Written as DNA, the CDR3 is TGTGCCAGCAGCCCCCCCTGGCCGGACTCTGGGGCCTACGAGCAGTACTTC. Amino acids: CASSPPWPDSGAYEQYF. This chain connects TRBV5-6 to TRBJ2-7; D is possibly TRBD2 (5 bases). The CDR3 runs 17 residues. Germline loops: CDR1 SGHDT, CDR2 YYEEEE. Trimming took off 4 bases at V and 2 bases at J, with 22 bases between the two ends.

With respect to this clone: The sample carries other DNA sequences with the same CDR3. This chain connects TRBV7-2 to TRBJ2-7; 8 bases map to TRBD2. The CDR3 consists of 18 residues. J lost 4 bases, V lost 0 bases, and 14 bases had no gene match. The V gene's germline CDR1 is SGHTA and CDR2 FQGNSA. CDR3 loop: CASSLAQTRGGASYEQYF. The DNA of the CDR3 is TGTGCCAGCAGCTTAGCCCAAACCCGGGGGGGGGCCTCTTACGAGCAGTACTTC.

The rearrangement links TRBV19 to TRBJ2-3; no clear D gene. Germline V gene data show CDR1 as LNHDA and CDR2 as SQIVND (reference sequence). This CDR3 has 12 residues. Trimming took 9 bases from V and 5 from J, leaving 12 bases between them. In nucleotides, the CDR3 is TGTGCCAGCTCTAGTTTAAGAGATACGCAGTATTTT. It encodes CASSSLRDTQYF.

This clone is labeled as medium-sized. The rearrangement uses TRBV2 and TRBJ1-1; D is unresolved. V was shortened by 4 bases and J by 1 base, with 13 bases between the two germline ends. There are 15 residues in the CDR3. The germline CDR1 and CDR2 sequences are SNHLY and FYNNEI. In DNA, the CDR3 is TGTGCCAGCAGTGGCAGATGGGGAGCGAACACTGAAGCTTTCTTT. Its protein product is CASSGRWGANTEAFF.

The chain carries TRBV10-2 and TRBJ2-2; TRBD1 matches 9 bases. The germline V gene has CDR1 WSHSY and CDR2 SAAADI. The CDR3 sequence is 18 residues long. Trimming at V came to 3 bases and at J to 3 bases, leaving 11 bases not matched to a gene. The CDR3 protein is CASSDPRGDRDHTGELFF. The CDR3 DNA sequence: TGCGCCAGCAGTGACCCCCGGGGGGACAGGGACCACACCGGGGAGCTGTTTTTT.

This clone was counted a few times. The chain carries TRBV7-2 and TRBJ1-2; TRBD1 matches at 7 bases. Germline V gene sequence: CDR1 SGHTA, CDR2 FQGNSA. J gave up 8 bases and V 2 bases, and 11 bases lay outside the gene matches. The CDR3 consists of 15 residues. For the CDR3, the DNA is TGTGCCAGCAGCTTATCCGGGACAGAAAATGGGGGCTACACCTTC. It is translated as CASSLSGTENGGYTF.

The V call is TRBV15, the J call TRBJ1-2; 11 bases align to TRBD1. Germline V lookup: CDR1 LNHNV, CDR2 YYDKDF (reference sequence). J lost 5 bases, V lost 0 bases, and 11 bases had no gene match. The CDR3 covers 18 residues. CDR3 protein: CATSREVDRGRRGYGYTF. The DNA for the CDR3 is TGTGCCACCAGCAGAGAAGTGGACAGGGGGCGTCGGGGATATGGCTACACCTTC.

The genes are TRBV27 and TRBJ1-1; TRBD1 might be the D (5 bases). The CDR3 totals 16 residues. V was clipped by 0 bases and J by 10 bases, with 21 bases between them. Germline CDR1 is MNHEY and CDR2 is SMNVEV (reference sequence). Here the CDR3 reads CASSLSYGREGIGAFF. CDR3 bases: TGTGCCAGCAGTTTATCGTACGGCAGGGAGGGGATCGGAGCTTTCTTT.

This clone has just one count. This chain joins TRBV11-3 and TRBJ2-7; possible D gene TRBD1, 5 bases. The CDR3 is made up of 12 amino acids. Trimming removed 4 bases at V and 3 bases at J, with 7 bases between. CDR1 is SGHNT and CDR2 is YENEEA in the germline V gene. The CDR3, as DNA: TGTGCCAGCAGCTCAGACAGCTACGAGCAGTACTTC. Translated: CASSSDSYEQYF.

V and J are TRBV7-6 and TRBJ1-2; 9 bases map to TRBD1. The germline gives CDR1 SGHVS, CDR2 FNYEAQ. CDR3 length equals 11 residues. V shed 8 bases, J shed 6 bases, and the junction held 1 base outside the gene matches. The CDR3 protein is CASGQGNGYTF. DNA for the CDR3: TGTGCCAGCGGACAGGGGAATGGCTACACCTTC.

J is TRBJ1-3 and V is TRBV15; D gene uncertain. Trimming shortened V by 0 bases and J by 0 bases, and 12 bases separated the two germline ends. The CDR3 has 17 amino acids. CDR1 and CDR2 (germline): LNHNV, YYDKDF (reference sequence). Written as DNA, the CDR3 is TGTGCCACCAGCAGAGATCTGGCCAGGCGCTCTGGAAACACCATATATTTT. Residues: CATSRDLARRSGNTIYF.

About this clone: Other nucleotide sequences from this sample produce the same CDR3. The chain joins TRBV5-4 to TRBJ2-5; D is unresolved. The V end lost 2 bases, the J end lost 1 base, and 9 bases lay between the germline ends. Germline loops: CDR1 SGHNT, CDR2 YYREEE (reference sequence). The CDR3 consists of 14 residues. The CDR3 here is CASSLETVQETQYF. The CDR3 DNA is TGTGCCAGCAGCTTAGAAACGGTCCAAGAGACCCAGTACTTC.